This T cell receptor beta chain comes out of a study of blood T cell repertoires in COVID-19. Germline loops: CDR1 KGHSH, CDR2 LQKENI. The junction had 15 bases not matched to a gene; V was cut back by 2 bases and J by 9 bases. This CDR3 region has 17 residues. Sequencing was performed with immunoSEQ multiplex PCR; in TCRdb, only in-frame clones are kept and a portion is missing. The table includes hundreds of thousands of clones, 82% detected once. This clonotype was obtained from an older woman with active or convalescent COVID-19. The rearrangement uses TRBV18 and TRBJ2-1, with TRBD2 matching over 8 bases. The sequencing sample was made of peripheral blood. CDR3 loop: CASSPVSAGGLLVEQFF. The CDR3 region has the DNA TGTGCCAGCTCACCAGTTTCTGCGGGGGGCCTGTTGGTTGAGCAGTTCTTC.